The clone carrying this T cell receptor (beta chain) appeared many times. What it recognizes is unknown. Time point reported: longitudinal time-point 3. In Maryland, USA, blood bank volunteers were the healthy controls. It was by 5'RACE with 10-nucleotide random UMIs that the cDNA was made. TCRdb re-derived calls from the 5' RACE reads in MiXCR, one entry per CDR3 protein. This table has 53,000 or so distinct CDR3 sequences, roughly 8.3% appearing once. The data derive from a study of neurological immune-mediated disorders. Study-wide results and limits: HTLV-1-associated myelopathy ranked highest for TCR clonal expansion and multiple sclerosis lowest, beneath healthy controls.

Trimming took 5 bases from V and 3 from J, leaving 14 bases between them. From germline, CDR1 is SGHTA and CDR2 FQGNSA. The CDR3 runs to 14 residues. V and J are TRBV7-2 and TRBJ2-7, with D possibly matching TRBD1 (5 bases). The clonotype originates from a middle-aged woman in good health. The material sequenced was PBMCs. DNA for the CDR3: TGTGCCAGCAGCCCATCAGGGCTAAGCTACGAGCAGTACTTC. It translates to CASSPSGLSYEQYF.